This T cell receptor beta chain came from a study of CD8+ T cells in alopecia areata. CDR3 length: 14 residues. Germline V gene sequence: CDR1 SGHRS, CDR2 YFSETQ. The V gene lost 0 bases and the J gene lost 5 bases, with 9 bases spanning the gap. The sequencing template was cDNA reverse transcribed from extracted RNA. Measured with immunoSEQ multiplex PCR; TCRdb has only the in-frame clones, and not every one. The sample shows around 190,000 clones, around three fifths of them seen only once. As for treatment: oral pan-JAK inhibitor, 5-10 mg twice daily. This TCR derives from a human donor with alopecia areata. The sample was CD4+ T cells sorted from blood, taken at week 4, from a patient treated with tofacitinib. This sequence joins TRBV5-1 and TRBJ2-4, with D perhaps being TRBD1 or TRBD2 (5 bases each). The CDR3 DNA reads as TGCGCCAGCAGCTTGGGGGGGTCCGAAAACATTCAGTACTTC. Encoded protein: CASSLGGSENIQYF.